The 5 T cell receptor beta chains presented below share a single source sample, sequenced in a study of identical twins. TCRdb reprocessed the 5' RACE reads via MiXCR and lists one record per CDR3 protein. The table includes 1.5 million to 2 million distinct CDR3 sequences, 25% to 35% detected once. The specimen sequenced was cord blood. Receptors originate from a newborn girl in good health.

The chain uses TRBV29-1 and TRBJ2-1, with D possibly TRBD1 on 6 matching bases. CDR1 is SQVTM and CDR2 is ANQGSEA in the germline V gene. The CDR3 length is 14 residues. V lost 6 bases and J 10 bases, leaving 22 bases between the germline ends. CDR3 in amino acids: CSVLGQSDSYEQFF. For the CDR3, the DNA is TGCAGCGTCCTGGGACAATCGGACTCCTACGAGCAGTTCTTC.

This chain links TRBV20-1 with TRBJ2-4; D unclear. In germline, CDR1 is DFQATT, CDR2 SNEGSKA (reference sequence). CDR3 size: 13 residues. Trimming took 3 bases from V and 0 from J, leaving 6 bases between them. The CDR3 spells CSASDIAKNIQYF. DNA of the CDR3: TGCAGTGCTAGCGACATAGCCAAAAACATTCAGTACTTC.

Concerning this clonotype itself: A read error may explain this, as a much larger clone is one base away. The chain joins TRBV5-1 to TRBJ2-1; 9 bases are shared with TRBD2. Near its end, the DNA agrees better with TRBJ2-7, so the J call may be wrong. CDR3 length equals 16 residues. In germline, CDR1 is SGHRS, CDR2 YFSETQ. CDR3 coding DNA: TGCGCCAGCAGCTTTCCCTCTAGCGGGATCTACAATGAGCAGTACTTC. Translated: CASSFPSSGIYNEQYF.

This clonotype has more than one count but fewer than ten. The chain links TRBV4-1 to TRBJ1-1, with D unclear. Germline loops: CDR1 MGHRA, CDR2 YSYEKL. V lost 4 bases and J lost 4, with 10 bases in between. The CDR3 has 13 residues. CDR3 sequence reads: CASSPDRFTEAFF. DNA for the CDR3: TGCGCCAGCAGCCCCGACCGGTTCACTGAAGCTTTCTTT.

Details on this clonotype: A much larger clone lies a single base off, so this may be a read error. The chain couples TRBV9 to TRBJ2-3, with D unresolved. The CDR3 covers 12 residues. Per germline, CDR1 SGDLS and CDR2 YYNGEE. As DNA, the CDR3 is TGTGCCAGCAGCGTAGTCGCGGATACGCTGTATTTT. It codes for CASSVVADTLYF.